This T cell receptor (beta chain) was identified in a study of vaccination effects on CD4 cells after COVID-19. Study-wide background: All study participants received two doses of BNT162b2 or mRNA-1273 vaccine.

With respect to this clone: The antigen is not known.

The assay was immunoSEQ multiplex PCR, and TCRdb's table has in-frame clones only and misses some. The table records some 28,000 clones, approximately 72% of them present only once. The V end was cut by 0 bases, the J end by 0 bases, with 10 bases between. Germline loops: CDR1 SGHDT, CDR2 YYEEEE. The CDR3 totals 16 residues. Study results and caveats: Convalescent patients numbered few in the study; early post-infection timepoints were missing entirely.

Within the ViraFEST assay, antigen-specific CD4+ T cells underwent expansion with viral peptide pools prior to sequencing. Scientists isolated CD4+ T cells after a roughly ten-day culture period ended. Neither prior SARS-CoV-2 infection nor positive nucleocapsid antibodies were present in the vaccine recipients. Researchers swapped half the medium for IL-2 medium on both days 3 and 7. The sequence was obtained from a human donor who received a COVID-19 vaccine. The V and J genes are TRBV5-6 and TRBJ2-1; D gene uncertain. This specimen consisted of CD4+ T cells from PBMCs cultured with SARS-CoV-2 spike peptides, obtained before COVID-19 vaccination. The CDR3 loop reads CASSLAVRSSYNEQFF. The CDR3 region has the DNA TGTGCCAGCAGCTTGGCCGTGCGGAGCTCCTACAATGAGCAGTTCTTC.